One sample yielded the 14 T cell receptor beta chains listed below, sequenced in a study of blood T cell repertoires in COVID-19. The method was immunoSEQ multiplex PCR; TCRdb's version includes in-frame clones alone and lacks a portion of them. The data show approximately 69,000 clones, with around four fifths seen just once and approximately 24% held by the top ten. Sequencing was performed on peripheral blood. Receptor source: a man aged 55 to 70 with acute or convalescent COVID-19.

This chain links TRBV2 with TRBJ2-7, with a weak D call TRBD2 (5 bases). The V and J ends lost 6 bases and 6 bases respectively, with 21 bases between them. From germline, CDR1 is SNHLY and CDR2 FYNNEI. The CDR3 is 15 amino acids. CDR3 bases: TGTGCCAGCAGGGTGTTCGGACGGGGTGCCGGCGAGCAGTACTTC. It encodes CASRVFGRGAGEQYF.

V usage is TRBV10-2 and J usage is TRBJ2-7, with D maybe TRBD2 (5 bases). Germline lookup yields CDR1 WSHSY and CDR2 SAAADI. The CDR3 spans 14 residues. V was clipped by 7 bases and J by 4 bases, with 17 bases between them. The CDR3 nucleotides are TGCGCCAGCAATGACGGCGGGTATCGGTACGAGCAGTACTTC. Translated, it gives CASNDGGYRYEQYF.

This clone was seen only a few times. The chain uses TRBV7-9 and TRBJ1-5; no reliable D call. V lost 1 base, J lost 5 bases, and 6 bases lay in between. This CDR3 is 13 amino acids long. The germline CDR1 and CDR2 sequences are SEHNR and FQNEAQ (reference sequence). As DNA, the CDR3 is TGTGCCAGCAGCTTAGGAGAATATCAGCCCCAGCATTTT. This encodes CASSLGEYQPQHF.

The rearrangement uses TRBV11-2 and TRBJ2-3; D gene unclear. CDR1 and CDR2 from the germline V gene are SGHAT and FQNNGV. CDR3 length: 11 residues. The V end was cut by 6 bases, the J end by 5 bases, with 6 bases between. The CDR3, as DNA: TGTGCCAGCAGGTCCGTAGATACGCAGTATTTT. It is translated as CASRSVDTQYF.

The gene calls are TRBV28 and TRBJ2-7; 7 bases align to TRBD1. The CDR3 is 14 amino acids. The germline CDR1 and CDR2 sequences are MDHEN and SYDVKM. Trimming at V came to 6 bases and at J to 1 base, leaving 6 bases not matched to a gene. The CDR3 region is CASSPPGQSYEQYF. The CDR3, as DNA: TGTGCCAGCAGCCCACCGGGACAGTCCTACGAGCAGTACTTC. Combining the CDR3 with reference TRBV28 and TRBJ2-7 gives the whole variable domain DVKVTQSSRYLVKRTGEKVFLECVQDMDHENMFWYRQDPGLGLRLIYFSYDVKMKEKGDIPEGYSVSREKKERFSLILESASTNQTSMYLCASSPPGQSYEQYFGPGTRLTVT.

The CDR3: CASSLGPWEAAYEQYF. CDR3 bases: TGTGCCAGCAGCTTAGGCCCATGGGAGGCGGCCTACGAGCAGTACTTC. V usage is TRBV7-2 and J usage is TRBJ2-7, with D possibly TRBD2 on 6 matching bases. Deletions cut 1 base from V and 2 bases from J, with 15 bases between. The CDR3 consists of 16 residues. Germline lookup yields CDR1 SGHTA and CDR2 FQGNSA.

The chain is built from TRBV24-1 and TRBJ1-4; 7 bases map to TRBD1. The CDR3 is 17 amino acids. Germline-derived CDR1 and CDR2 are KGHDR and SFDVKD. The V and J ends lost 5 bases and 3 bases, in that order; junction bases with no gene match: 11. This chain's CDR3 is CATSAVPTGVANEKLFF. In DNA form, the CDR3 reads TGTGCCACCAGTGCCGTACCCACAGGGGTGGCTAATGAAAAACTGTTTTTT.

J is TRBJ1-4 and V is TRBV6-6; 7 bases line up with TRBD1. The CDR3 contains 15 residues. The V segment lost 7 bases and the J segment 3 bases; nucleotides outside the gene matches: 8. Germline loops: CDR1 MNHNY, CDR2 SVGAGI (reference sequence). CDR3 loop: CASMGGGTANEKLFF. The CDR3 coding sequence is TGTGCCAGCATGGGAGGCGGGACAGCTAATGAAAAACTGTTTTTT.

J is TRBJ1-2 and V is TRBV18; tentative D call: TRBD1 (5 bases). The V gene's germline CDR1 is KGHSH and CDR2 LQKENI. CDR3 size: 15 residues. The V gene lost 4 bases and the J gene lost 4 bases, with 16 bases spanning the gap. In DNA, the CDR3 is TGTGCCAGCTCACGAGGGACGGGGGAATCCTATGGCTACACCTTC. This translates into CASSRGTGESYGYTF.

CDR3 bases: TGCGCCAGCAGCTTTCTAGCGGGGGGGATATACAATGAGCAGTTCTTC. Its protein product is CASSFLAGGIYNEQFF. V is TRBV5-1 and J is TRBJ2-1, with 12 bases matching TRBD2. V lost 2 bases to trimming and J lost 4 bases; unmatched junction nucleotides: 4. The CDR3 covers 16 residues. CDR1 SGHRS and CDR2 YFSETQ come from the germline V gene.

This clone occurred once. This chain connects TRBV11-2 to TRBJ2-7; D ambiguous. The CDR3 covers 16 residues. Per the germline V gene, CDR1 is SGHAT and CDR2 is FQNNGV. V was trimmed by 1 base and J by 9 bases, leaving 22 bases between them. CDR3 loop: CASSLVVSRILGGQYV. The CDR3, as DNA: TGTGCCAGCAGCTTAGTTGTGTCCAGAATCCTAGGCGGGCAGTACGTC.

The table lists this clone with a count of one. The chain uses TRBV5-1 and TRBJ1-6; TRBD1 is a possible D gene (5 bases). This CDR3 has 14 residues. Germline V lookup: CDR1 SGHRS, CDR2 YFSETQ. With 0 bases removed from V and 7 bases from J, the gap between germline ends came to 8 bases. CDR3 amino acids: CASSLGSGNSPLHF. The DNA for the CDR3 is TGCGCCAGCAGCTTGGGGTCAGGGAATTCACCCCTCCACTTT.

V usage is TRBV19 and J usage is TRBJ1-2, with D unresolved. This CDR3 spans 12 amino acids. The V end was cut by 5 bases, the J end by 7 bases, with 11 bases between. Per the germline V gene, CDR1 is LNHDA and CDR2 is SQIVND (reference sequence). CDR3 DNA: TGTGCCAGTAGTGAGGAAGGCAGTGGCTACACCTTC. Amino acids: CASSEEGSGYTF.

This clone appeared a few times. V usage is TRBV23-1 and J usage is TRBJ1-2, with D hard to call. TRBV23-1 is given ORF status, its function remaining uncertain. This CDR3 region has 14 residues. The V end was cut by 3 bases, the J end by 5 bases, with 13 bases between. This CDR3 is CASSHDIPKYGYTF. In DNA, the CDR3 is TGCGCCAGCAGTCACGACATCCCCAAATATGGCTACACCTTC.